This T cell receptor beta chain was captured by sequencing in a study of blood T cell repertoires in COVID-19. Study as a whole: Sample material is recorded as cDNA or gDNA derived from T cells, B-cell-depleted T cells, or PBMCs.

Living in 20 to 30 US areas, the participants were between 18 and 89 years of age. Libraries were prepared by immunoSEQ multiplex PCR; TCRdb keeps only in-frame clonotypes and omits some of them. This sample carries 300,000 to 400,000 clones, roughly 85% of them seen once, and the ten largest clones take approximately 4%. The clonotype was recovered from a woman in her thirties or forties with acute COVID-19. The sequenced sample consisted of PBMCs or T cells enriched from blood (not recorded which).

CDR3 sequence: CSASHRETGEAFF. The DNA of the CDR3 is TGCAGTGCTAGTCACAGGGAGACAGGGGAAGCTTTCTTT. The chain couples TRBV20-1 to TRBJ1-1; TRBD1 aligns across 7 bases. The V gene's germline CDR1 is DFQATT and CDR2 SNEGSKA (reference sequence). The CDR3 runs to 13 residues. V dropped 3 bases and J dropped 8; count of bases not matched to a gene: 9.